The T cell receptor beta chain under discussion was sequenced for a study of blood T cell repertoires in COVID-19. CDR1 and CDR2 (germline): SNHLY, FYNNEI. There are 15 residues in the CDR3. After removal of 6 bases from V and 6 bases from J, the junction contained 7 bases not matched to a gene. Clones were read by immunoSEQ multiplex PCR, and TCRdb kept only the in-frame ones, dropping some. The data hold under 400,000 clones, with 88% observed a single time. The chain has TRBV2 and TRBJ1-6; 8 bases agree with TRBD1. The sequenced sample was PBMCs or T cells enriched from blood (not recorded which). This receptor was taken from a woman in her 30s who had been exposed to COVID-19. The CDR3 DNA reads TGTGCCAGCAGGGCCCCCGGACAGGGTAATTCACCCCTCCACTTT. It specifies CASRAPGQGNSPLHF.